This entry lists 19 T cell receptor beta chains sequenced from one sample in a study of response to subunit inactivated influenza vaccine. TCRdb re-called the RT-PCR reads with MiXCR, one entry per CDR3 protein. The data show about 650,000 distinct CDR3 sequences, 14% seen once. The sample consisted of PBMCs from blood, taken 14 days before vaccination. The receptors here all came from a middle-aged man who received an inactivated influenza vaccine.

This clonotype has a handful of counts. The CDR3 DNA is TGCAGCGCCTTCAAGCGGGAGGGCACAGATACGCAGTATTTT. Amino acids: CSAFKREGTDTQYF. The chain carries TRBV29-1 and TRBJ2-3; TRBD2 matches 9 bases. CDR1 SQVTM and CDR2 ANQGSEA come from the germline V gene. CDR3 size: 14 residues. With 7 bases clipped from V and 1 base from J, the junction kept 6 bases outside the gene matches.

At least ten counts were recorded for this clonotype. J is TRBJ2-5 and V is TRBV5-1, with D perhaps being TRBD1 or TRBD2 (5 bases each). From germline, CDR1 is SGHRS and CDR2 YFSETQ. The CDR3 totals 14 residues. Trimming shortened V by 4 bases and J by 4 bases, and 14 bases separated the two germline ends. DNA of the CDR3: TGCGCCAGCAGCACCGGGACGGTGGGAGAGACCCAGTACTTC. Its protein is CASSTGTVGETQYF.

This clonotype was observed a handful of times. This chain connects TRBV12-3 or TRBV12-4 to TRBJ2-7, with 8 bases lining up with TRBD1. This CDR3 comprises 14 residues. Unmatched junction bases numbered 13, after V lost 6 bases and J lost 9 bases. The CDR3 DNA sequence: TGTGCCAGCAGCCATGGACAGGGCCTAGGACGGCAGTACTTC. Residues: CASSHGQGLGRQYF.

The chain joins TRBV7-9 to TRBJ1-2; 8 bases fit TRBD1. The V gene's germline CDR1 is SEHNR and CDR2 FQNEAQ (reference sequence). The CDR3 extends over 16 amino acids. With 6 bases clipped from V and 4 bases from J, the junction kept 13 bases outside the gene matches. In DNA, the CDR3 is TGTGCCAGCAGGCGGAATACCCGGGGGACAGGCTATGGCTACACCTTC. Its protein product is CASRRNTRGTGYGYTF.

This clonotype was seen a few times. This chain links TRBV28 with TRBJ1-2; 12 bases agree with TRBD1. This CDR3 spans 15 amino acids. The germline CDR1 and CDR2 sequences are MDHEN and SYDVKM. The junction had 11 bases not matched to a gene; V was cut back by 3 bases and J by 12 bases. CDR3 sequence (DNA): TGTGCCAGCAGTTTGTCTGGGACAGGGGGCGGGATGCACACCTTC. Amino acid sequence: CASSLSGTGGGMHTF.

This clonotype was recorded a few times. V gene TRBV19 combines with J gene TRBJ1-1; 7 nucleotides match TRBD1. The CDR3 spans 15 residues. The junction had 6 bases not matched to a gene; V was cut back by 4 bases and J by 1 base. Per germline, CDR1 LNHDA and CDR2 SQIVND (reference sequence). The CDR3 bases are TGTGCCAGTAGTACCAGGACAGGCCCGAACACTGAAGCTTTCTTT. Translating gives CASSTRTGPNTEAFF.

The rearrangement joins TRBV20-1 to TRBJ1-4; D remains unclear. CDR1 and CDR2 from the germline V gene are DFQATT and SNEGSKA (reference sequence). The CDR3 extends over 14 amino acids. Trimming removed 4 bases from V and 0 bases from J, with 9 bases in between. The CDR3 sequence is CSANPAPTNEKLFF. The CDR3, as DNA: TGCAGTGCTAACCCCGCCCCAACTAATGAAAAACTGTTTTTT.

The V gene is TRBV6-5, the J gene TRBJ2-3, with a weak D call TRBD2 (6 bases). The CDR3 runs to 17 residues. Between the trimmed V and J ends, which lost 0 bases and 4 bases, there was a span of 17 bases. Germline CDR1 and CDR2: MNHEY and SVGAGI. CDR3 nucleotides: TGTGCCAGCAGTTACTCGAGAACGGGGGAGGCGGCAGATACGCAGTATTTT. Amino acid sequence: CASSYSRTGEAADTQYF.

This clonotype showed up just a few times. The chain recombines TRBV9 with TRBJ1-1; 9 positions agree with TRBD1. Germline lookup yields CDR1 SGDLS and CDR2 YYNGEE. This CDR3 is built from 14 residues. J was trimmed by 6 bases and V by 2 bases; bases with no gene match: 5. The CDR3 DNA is TGTGCCAGCAGCGTCCTTACAGGGGGCTCTGAAGCTTTCTTT. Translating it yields CASSVLTGGSEAFF.

This CDR3 reads CASRTGTVSGELFF. For the CDR3, the DNA is TGTGCCAGCAGGACCGGGACAGTTAGCGGGGAGCTGTTTTTT. The V and J genes are TRBV12-3 or TRBV12-4 and TRBJ2-2; 7 nucleotides align to TRBD1. Losses at the gene ends were 6 bases for V and 7 bases for J; bases not matched to a gene: 8. CDR3 size: 14 residues.

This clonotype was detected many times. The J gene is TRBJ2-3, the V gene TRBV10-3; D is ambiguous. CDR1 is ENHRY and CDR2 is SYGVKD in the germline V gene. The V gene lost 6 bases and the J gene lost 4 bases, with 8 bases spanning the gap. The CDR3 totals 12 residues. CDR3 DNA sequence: TGTGCCATCAGCCTTAGTGCAGATACGCAGTATTTT. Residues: CAISLSADTQYF.

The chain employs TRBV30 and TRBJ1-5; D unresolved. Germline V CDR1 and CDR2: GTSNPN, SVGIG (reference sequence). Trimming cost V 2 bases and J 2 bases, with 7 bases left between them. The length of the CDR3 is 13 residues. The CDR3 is CAWSLRGNQPQHF. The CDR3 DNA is TGTGCCTGGAGTTTAAGGGGCAATCAGCCCCAGCATTTT.

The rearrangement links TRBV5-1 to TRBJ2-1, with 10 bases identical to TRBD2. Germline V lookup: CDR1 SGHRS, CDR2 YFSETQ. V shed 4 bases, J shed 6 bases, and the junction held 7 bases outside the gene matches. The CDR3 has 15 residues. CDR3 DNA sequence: TGCGCCAGCAGCGGAAGCGGGGGGGCCGGCAATGAGCAGTTCTTC. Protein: CASSGSGGAGNEQFF.

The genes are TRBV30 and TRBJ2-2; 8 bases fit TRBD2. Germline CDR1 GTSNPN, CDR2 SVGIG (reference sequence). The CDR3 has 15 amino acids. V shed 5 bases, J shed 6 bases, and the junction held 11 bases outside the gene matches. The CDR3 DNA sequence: TGTGCCTGGGAAGGACTAGCCGATTATCCCGGGGAGCTGTTTTTT. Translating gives CAWEGLADYPGELFF.

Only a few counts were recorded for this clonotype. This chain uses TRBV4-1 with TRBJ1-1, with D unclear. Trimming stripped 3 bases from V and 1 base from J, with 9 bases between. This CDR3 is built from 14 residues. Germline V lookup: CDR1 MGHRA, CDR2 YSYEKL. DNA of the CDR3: TGCGCCAGCAGCCACCCCTCCGGGAACACTGAAGCTTTCTTT. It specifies CASSHPSGNTEAFF.

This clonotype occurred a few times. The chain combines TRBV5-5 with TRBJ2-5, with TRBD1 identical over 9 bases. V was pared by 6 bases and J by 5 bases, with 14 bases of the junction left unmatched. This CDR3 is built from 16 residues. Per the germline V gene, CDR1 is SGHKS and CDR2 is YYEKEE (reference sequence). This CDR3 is CASNPMDRGPRETQYF. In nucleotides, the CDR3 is TGTGCCAGCAACCCCATGGACAGGGGTCCTCGTGAGACCCAGTACTTC.

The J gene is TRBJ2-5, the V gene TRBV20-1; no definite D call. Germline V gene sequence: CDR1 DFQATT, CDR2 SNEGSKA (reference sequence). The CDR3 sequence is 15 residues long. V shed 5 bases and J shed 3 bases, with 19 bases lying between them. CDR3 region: CSARPVPNLKETQYF. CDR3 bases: TGCAGTGCTCGACCGGTGCCTAACCTCAAAGAGACCCAGTACTTC.

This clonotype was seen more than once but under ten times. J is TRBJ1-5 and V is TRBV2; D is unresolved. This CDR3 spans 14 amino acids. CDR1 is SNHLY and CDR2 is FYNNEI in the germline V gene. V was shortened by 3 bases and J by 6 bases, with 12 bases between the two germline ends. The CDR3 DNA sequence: TGTGCCAGCAGTGATAGAAGGGCGACTCAGCCCCAGCATTTT. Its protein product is CASSDRRATQPQHF.

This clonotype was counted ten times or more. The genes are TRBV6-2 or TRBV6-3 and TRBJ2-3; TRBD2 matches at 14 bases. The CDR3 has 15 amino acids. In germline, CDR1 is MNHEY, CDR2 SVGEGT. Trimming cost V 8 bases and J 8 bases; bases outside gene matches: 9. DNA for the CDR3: TGTGCCAGCGTATTTGGGACTAGCGGGAGAGGTACGCAGTATTTT. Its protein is CASVFGTSGRGTQYF.